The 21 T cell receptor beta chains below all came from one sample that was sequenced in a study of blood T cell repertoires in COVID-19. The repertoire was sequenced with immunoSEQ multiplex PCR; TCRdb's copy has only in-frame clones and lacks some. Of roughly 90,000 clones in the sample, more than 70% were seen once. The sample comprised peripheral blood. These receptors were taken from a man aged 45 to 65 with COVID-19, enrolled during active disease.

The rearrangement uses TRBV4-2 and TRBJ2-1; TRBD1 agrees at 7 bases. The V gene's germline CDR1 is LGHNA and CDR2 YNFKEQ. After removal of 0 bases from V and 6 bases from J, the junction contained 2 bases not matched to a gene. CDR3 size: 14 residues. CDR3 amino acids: CASSQDGTVNEQFF. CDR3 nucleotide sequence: TGTGCCAGCAGCCAAGATGGGACAGTCAATGAGCAGTTCTTC.

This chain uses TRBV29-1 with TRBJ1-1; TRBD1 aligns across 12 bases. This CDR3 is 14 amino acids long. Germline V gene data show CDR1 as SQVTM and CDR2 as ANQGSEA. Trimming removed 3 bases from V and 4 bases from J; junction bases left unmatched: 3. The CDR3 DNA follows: TGCAGCGTTGAGGGGACAGGGGGCCCCACTGAAGCTTTCTTT. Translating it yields CSVEGTGGPTEAFF. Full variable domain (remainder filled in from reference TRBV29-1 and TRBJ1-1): SAVISQKPSRDICQRGTSLTIQCQVDSQVTMMFWYRQQPGQSLTLIATANQGSEATYESGFVIDKFPISRPNLTFSTLTVSNMSPEDSSIYLCSVEGTGGPTEAFFGQGTRLTVV.

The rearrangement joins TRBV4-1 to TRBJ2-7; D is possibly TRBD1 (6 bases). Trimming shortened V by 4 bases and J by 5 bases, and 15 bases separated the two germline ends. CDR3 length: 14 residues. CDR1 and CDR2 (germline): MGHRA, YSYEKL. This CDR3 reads CASSPTGPWDEQYF. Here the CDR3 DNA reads TGCGCCAGCAGCCCGACAGGCCCTTGGGACGAGCAGTACTTC.

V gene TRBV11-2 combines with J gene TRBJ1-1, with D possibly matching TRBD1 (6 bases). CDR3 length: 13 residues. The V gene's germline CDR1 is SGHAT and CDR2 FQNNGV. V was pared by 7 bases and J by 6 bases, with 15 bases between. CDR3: CASTFTGSPEAFF. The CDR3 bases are TGTGCCAGCACCTTCACAGGGTCCCCTGAAGCTTTCTTT.

The CDR3 region is CASSRTGVQPQHF. In DNA, the CDR3 is TGTGCCAGCAGTCGGACAGGGGTTCAGCCCCAGCATTTT. This rearrangement joins TRBV12-3 or TRBV12-4 to TRBJ1-5; 9 nucleotides agree with TRBD1. V shed 5 bases and J 6 bases; nucleotides not matched to a gene: 2. The CDR3 loop spans 13 amino acids.

CDR3 nucleotide sequence: TGTGCCAGCAGCCAGGGGTTCGCCTATGGCTACACCTTC. The encoded protein is CASSQGFAYGYTF. This chain connects TRBV28 to TRBJ1-2; tentative D call: TRBD1 (6 bases). The CDR3 extends over 13 amino acids. V shed 6 bases and J shed 4 bases, with 12 bases lying between them. Germline CDR1 and CDR2: MDHEN and SYDVKM.

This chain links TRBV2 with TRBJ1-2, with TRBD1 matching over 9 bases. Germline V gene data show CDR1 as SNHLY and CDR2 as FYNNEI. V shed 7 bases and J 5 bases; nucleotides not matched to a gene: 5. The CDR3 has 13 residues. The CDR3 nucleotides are TGTGCCAGCAATACAGGGGGCTTGTATGGCTACACCTTC. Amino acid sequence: CASNTGGLYGYTF.

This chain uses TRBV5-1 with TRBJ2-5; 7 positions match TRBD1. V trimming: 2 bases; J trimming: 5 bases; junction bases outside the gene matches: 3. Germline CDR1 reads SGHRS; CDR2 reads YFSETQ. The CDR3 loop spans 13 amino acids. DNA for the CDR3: TGCGCCAGCAGCTTAACAGGGGAGGAGACCCAGTACTTC. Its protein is CASSLTGEETQYF.

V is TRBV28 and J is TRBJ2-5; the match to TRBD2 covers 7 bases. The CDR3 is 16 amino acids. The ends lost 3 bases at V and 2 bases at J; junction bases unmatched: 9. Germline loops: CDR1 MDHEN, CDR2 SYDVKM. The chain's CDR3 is CASSLWNGGTQETQYF. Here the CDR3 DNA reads TGTGCCAGCAGTTTGTGGAACGGGGGGACGCAAGAGACCCAGTACTTC. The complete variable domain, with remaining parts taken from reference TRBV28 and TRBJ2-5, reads DVKVTQSSRYLVKRTGEKVFLECVQDMDHENMFWYRQDPGLGLRLIYFSYDVKMKEKGDIPEGYSVSREKKERFSLILESASTNQTSMYLCASSLWNGGTQETQYFGPGTRLLVL.

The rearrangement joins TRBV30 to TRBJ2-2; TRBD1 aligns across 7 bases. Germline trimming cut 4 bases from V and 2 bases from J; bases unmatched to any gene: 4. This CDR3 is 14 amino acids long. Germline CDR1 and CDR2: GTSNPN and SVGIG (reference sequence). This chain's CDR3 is CAWKGDSNTGELFF. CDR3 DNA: TGTGCCTGGAAGGGGGACAGTAACACCGGGGAGCTGTTTTTT.

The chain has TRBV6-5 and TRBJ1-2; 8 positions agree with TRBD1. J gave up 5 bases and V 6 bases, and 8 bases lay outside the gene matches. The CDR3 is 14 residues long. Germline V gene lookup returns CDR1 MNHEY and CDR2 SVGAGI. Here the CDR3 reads CASSLPGGTYGYTF. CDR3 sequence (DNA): TGTGCCAGCAGCCTTCCAGGGGGCACTTATGGCTACACCTTC.

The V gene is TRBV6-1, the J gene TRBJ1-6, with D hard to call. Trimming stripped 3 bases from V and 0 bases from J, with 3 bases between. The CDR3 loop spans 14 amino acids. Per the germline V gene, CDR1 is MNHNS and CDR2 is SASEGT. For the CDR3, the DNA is TGTGCCAGCAGTGACAGCTCCTATAATTCACCCCTCCACTTT. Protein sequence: CASSDSSYNSPLHF.

The CDR3 DNA is TGCGCCAGCAGCCCCAGGGGTGGCAATCAGCCCCAGCATTTT. Protein product: CASSPRGGNQPQHF. V gene TRBV5-1 combines with J gene TRBJ1-5; D might be TRBD1 (6 bases). Trimming took off 4 bases at V and 2 bases at J, with 10 bases between the two ends. Germline assignment: CDR1 SGHRS and CDR2 YFSETQ. The CDR3 contains 14 residues.

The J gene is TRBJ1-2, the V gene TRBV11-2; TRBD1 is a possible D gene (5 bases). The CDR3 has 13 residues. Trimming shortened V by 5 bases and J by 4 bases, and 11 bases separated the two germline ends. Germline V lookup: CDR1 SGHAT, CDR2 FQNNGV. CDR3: CASSHGTPYGYTF. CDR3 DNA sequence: TGTGCCAGCAGCCACGGGACTCCCTATGGCTACACCTTC.

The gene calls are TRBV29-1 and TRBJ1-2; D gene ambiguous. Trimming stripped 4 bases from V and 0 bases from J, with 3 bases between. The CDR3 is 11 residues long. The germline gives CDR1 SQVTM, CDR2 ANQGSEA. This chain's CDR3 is CSVAANYGYTF. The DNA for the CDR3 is TGCAGCGTTGCCGCTAACTATGGCTACACCTTC. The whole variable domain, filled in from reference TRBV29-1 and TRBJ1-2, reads SAVISQKPSRDICQRGTSLTIQCQVDSQVTMMFWYRQQPGQSLTLIATANQGSEATYESGFVIDKFPISRPNLTFSTLTVSNMSPEDSSIYLCSVAANYGYTFGSGTRLTVV.

CDR3 amino acids: CASSYSKAGYEQFF. DNA of the CDR3: TGTGCCAGCAGTTACTCGAAGGCCGGGTATGAGCAGTTCTTC. The gene calls are TRBV6-5 and TRBJ2-1; D not resolved. Germline CDR1 MNHEY, CDR2 SVGAGI. V was shortened by 0 bases and J by 8 bases, with 11 bases between the two germline ends. This CDR3 spans 14 amino acids.

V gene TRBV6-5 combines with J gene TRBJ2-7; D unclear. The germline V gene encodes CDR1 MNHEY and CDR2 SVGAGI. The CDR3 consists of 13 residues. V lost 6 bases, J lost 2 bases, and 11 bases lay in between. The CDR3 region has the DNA TGTGCCAGCAGCCCAAGTCAGGCCTACGAGCAGTACTTC. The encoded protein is CASSPSQAYEQYF.

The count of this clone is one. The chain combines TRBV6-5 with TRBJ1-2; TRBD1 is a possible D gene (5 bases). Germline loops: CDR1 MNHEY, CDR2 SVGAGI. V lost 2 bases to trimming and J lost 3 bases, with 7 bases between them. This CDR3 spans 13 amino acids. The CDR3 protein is CASSYGRDYGYTF. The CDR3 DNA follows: TGTGCCAGCAGTTACGGCAGGGACTATGGCTACACCTTC.

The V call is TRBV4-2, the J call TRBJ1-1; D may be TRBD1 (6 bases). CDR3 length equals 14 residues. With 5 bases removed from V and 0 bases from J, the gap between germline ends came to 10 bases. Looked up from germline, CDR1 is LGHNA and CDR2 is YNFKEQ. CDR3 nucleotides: TGTGCCAGCAGCTTGGACAGCATGAACACTGAAGCTTTCTTT. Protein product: CASSLDSMNTEAFF.

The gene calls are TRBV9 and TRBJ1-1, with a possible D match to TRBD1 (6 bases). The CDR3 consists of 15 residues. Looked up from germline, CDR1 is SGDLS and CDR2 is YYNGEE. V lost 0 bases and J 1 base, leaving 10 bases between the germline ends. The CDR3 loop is CASSVAGQTNTEAFF. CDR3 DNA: TGTGCCAGCAGCGTAGCTGGACAGACGAACACTGAAGCTTTCTTT.

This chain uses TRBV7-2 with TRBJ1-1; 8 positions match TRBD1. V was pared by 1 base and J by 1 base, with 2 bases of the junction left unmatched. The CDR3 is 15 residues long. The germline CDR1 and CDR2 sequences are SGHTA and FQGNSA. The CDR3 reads CASSLGDRKNTEAFF. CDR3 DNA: TGTGCCAGCAGCTTAGGGGACAGGAAGAACACTGAAGCTTTCTTT.